The 26 T cell receptor delta chains listed next were all sequenced from one sample in a study of gamma-delta chains in newborns, infants, children. TCRdb re-called the reads using CATT. This sample has 7,500 to 10,000 delta-chain clones, with about 1.5% found just once. The sequencing sample was made of blood. The source of these receptors is a child who was a newborn, infant or young child, either healthy, febrile or measles-vaccinated (not recorded which).

By share, this clone counts as medium-sized. A far larger clone differs by one base, so this is likely a read error. The genes are TRDV2 and TRDJ3, with 7 positions matching TRDD3. Germline V gene sequence: CDR1 GEAIGNYY, CDR2 EKD. The trim removed 3 bases at V and 2 bases at J, leaving 3 bases unmatched. This CDR3 is 16 amino acids long. CDR3 protein: CACDWGSPWDTRQMFF. CDR3 DNA sequence: TGTGCCTGTGACTGGGGGAGCCCCTGGGACACCCGACAGATGTTTTTC.

There are a few counts of this clone. TCRdb assigns this DNA the protein of a much larger clone, which departs from its translation at residue 7; this likely reflects a read error, and the protein shown comes from translating the DNA. CDR3 nucleotide sequence: TGTGCTCTTGGGGACTCACTCCCCGTACTGGGGGATAAAGAACTCATCTTT. Amino acid sequence: CALGDSLPVLGDKELIF. The chain has TRDV1 and TRDJ1; TRDD3 agrees at 11 bases. The J segment lost 9 bases and the V segment lost 3 bases, leaving 15 bases of the junction unmatched. Per the germline V gene, CDR1 is TSWWSYY and CDR2 is QGS. The CDR3 has 17 amino acids.

About this clone: A read error is possible here, since a much larger clone lies one base away. Other DNA sequences in the same sample also yield this CDR3. This chain joins TRDV2 and TRDJ1; 11 bases align to TRDD3. Germline assignment: CDR1 GEAIGNYY and CDR2 EKD. CDR3 length equals 18 residues. This CDR3 reads CACDTKWGIRMYTDKLIF. CDR3 DNA sequence: TGTGCCTGCGACACGAAGTGGGGGATACGGATGTACACCGATAAACTCATCTTT.

This clone was counted between two and nine times. At residue 8, the translated DNA and the protein in TCRdb do not agree; the protein given here is derived from the DNA. V usage is TRDV1 and J usage is TRDJ1; D remains ambiguous. Germline V gene data show CDR1 as TSWWSYY and CDR2 as QGS. The CDR3 runs 15 residues. V lost 7 bases and J 1 base, leaving 16 bases between the germline ends. The CDR3 here is CALVVHSAPTDKLIF. The DNA of the CDR3 is TGTGCTCTTGTCGTACACTCCGCTCCCACCGATAAACTCATCTTT.

This clone was seen only a few times. J is TRDJ1 and V is TRDV1; 9 bases align to TRDD3. Trimming cost V 3 bases and J 0 bases; bases outside gene matches: 23. The germline CDR1 and CDR2 sequences are TSWWSYY and QGS. This CDR3 region has 22 residues. CDR3 coding DNA: TGTGCTCTTGGGGACACTCTACGCTCACGTGACTTGGGGATACGGTACACCGATAAACTCATCTTT. Amino acids: CALGDTLRSRDLGIRYTDKLIF.

This clone was counted a few times. A read error likely explains why the TCRdb protein, taken from a much larger clone, differs from this DNA's translation at residue 11; the protein shown is translated from the DNA. The rearrangement uses TRDV2 and TRDJ3, with TRDD3 matching 8 bases. The junction had 11 bases not matched to a gene; V was cut back by 3 bases and J by 2 bases. CDR3 length equals 19 residues. Germline assignment: CDR1 GEAIGNYY and CDR2 EKD. CDR3 region: CACDPVLGASPWDTRQMFF. The CDR3 nucleotides read TGTGCCTGTGACCCTGTACTGGGGGCTAGCCCCTGGGACACCCGACAGATGTTTTTC.

No V gene was called, and the J gene is TRDJ1. The CDR3 totals 15 residues. The DNA of the CDR3 is TGTTCCGAAAGCGAAAAGAATCTGGGTAGTGGTCAACTCATCTTT. It encodes CSESEKNLGSGQLIF.

In the case of this clone: A far bigger clonotype differs at one base, so this is likely a read error. Distinct nucleotide sequences in the sample also encode this CDR3. The CDR3 here is CACDTVLGDRSSWDTRQMFF. Here the CDR3 DNA reads TGTGCCTGTGACACCGTACTGGGGGATCGATCCTCCTGGGACACCCGACAGATGTTCTTC. The chain uses TRDV2 and TRDJ3; 10 nucleotides agree with TRDD3. The CDR3 runs to 20 residues. Germline lookup yields CDR1 GEAIGNYY and CDR2 EKD.

This clone is large within its sample. In the same sample, other DNA sequences code for this CDR3. J is TRDJ3 and V is TRDV2; D ambiguous. Looked up from germline, CDR1 is GEAIGNYY and CDR2 is EKD. The CDR3 length is 17 residues. Trimming left V 0 bases short and J 0 bases short, with 8 bases between. This chain's CDR3 is CACDTWASSWDTRQMFF. CDR3 nucleotide sequence: TGTGCCTGTGACACCTGGGCGAGCTCCTGGGACACCCGACAGATGTTTTTC.

This clone was counted between two and nine times. The protein in TCRdb stems from a much larger clone and differs at residue 9 from this DNA's translation, likely a read error; here the protein is translated from the DNA. This chain links TRDV2 with TRDJ1; D call uncertain. The CDR3 is 15 amino acids. V was shortened by 0 bases and J by 0 bases, with 10 bases between the two germline ends. Germline-derived CDR1 and CDR2 are GEAIGNYY and EKD. CDR3 sequence (DNA): TGTGCCTGTGACACCGGAGGTACGCACACCGATAAACTCATCTTT. Its translation: CACDTGGTHTDKLIF.

This clone came up a few times. The likely explanation is a read error, given a far larger clone one base away. The rearrangement links TRDV2 to TRDJ1, with 8 bases fitting TRDD3. V shed 3 bases and J 1 base; nucleotides not matched to a gene: 3. The CDR3 sequence is 14 residues long. The germline V gene has CDR1 GEAIGNYY and CDR2 EKD. In nucleotides, the CDR3 is TGTGCCTGTGACGTACTGGGGGGCACCGATAAACTCATCTTT. Translating gives CACDVLGGTDKLIF.

Only a few counts were recorded for this clone. With a much larger clone just one base away, this may be a read error. Other DNA sequences in the sample encode the same CDR3. The V gene is TRDV1, the J gene TRDJ1; maybe TRDD3 (6 bases). The CDR3 consists of 14 residues. The germline gives CDR1 TSWWSYY, CDR2 QGS. Trimming removed 7 bases at V and 5 bases at J, with 17 bases between. The CDR3 region has the DNA TGTGCTCTTGACCTAAGGCGTTGGGGGGATAAACTCATCTTT. Protein: CALDLRRWGDKLIF.

For this clone: A far more abundant clone sits one base away, making this likely a read error. This specimen includes other DNA sequences encoding the same CDR3. The J gene is TRDJ1, the V gene TRDV2; 7 nucleotides agree with TRDD3. The CDR3 runs to 16 residues. Germline trimming cut 3 bases from V and 4 bases from J; bases unmatched to any gene: 13. Germline V CDR1 and CDR2: GEAIGNYY, EKD. The CDR3 sequence is CACDPVLGAGDDKLIF. DNA for the CDR3: TGTGCCTGTGACCCCGTGCTGGGGGCGGGGGACGATAAACTCATCTTT.

This clone came up a few times. A junction boundary mismatches the germline segment, possibly from a read error. The chain couples TRDV1 to TRDJ1; TRDD3 aligns across 7 bases. The germline V gene has CDR1 TSWWSYY and CDR2 QGS. CDR3 length equals 19 residues. In nucleotides, the CDR3 is TGTGCTCTTGGGGAACTGGACTCATGGAATTGGGGGAACACCGATAAACTCACCTTT. Its protein product is CALGELDSWNWGNTDKLTF.

This clone is deemed medium-sized (0.01 to 0.1%). The chain employs TRDV1 and TRDJ1; 8 nucleotides align to TRDD3. This CDR3 spans 21 amino acids. V gave up 2 bases and J gave up 7 bases; unmatched junction bases: 27. Germline CDR1 reads TSWWSYY; CDR2 reads QGS. The CDR3 protein is CALGETFPHFHSLLGGGKLIF. CDR3 DNA: TGTGCTCTTGGGGAAACCTTCCCCCACTTCCACTCCCTACTGGGGGGCGGTAAACTCATCTTT.

This clone was observed a handful of times. The V gene is TRDV1, the J gene TRDJ1; no clear D gene. Trimming took 0 bases from V and 1 from J, leaving 12 bases between them. The CDR3 length is 16 residues. Germline CDR1 reads TSWWSYY; CDR2 reads QGS. CDR3 DNA sequence: TGTGCTCTTGGGGAACTAGGGCGAAGACCCACCGATAAACTCATCTTT. Its protein product is CALGELGRRPTDKLIF.

This clone has more than one count but fewer than ten. DNA and listed protein disagree at residue 3, so the protein shown here was translated from the DNA. This chain uses TRDV1 with TRDJ1, with D possibly matching TRDD3 (6 bases). Germline values: CDR1 TSWWSYY, CDR2 QGS. This CDR3 is 18 amino acids long. This CDR3 reads CAPGDYFPAPPYTDKLIF. The CDR3 nucleotides read TGTGCTCCTGGGGATTACTTTCCTGCGCCCCCGTACACCGATAAACTCATCTTT.

Remarks on this clone: The amino acid sequence in TCRdb belongs to a much larger clone and departs from this DNA's translation at residue 12, likely a sequencing read error; the sequence shown is translated from the DNA. This CDR3 reads CACDTLGDTPWGTRQMFF. In nucleotides, the CDR3 is TGTGCCTGTGATACACTGGGGGATACGCCCTGGGGCACCCGACAGATGTTTTTC. This chain links TRDV2 with TRDJ3, with 13 bases that match TRDD3. Germline V gene lookup returns CDR1 GEAIGNYY and CDR2 EKD. CDR3 length: 18 amino acids.

This clone occurred a few times. TCRdb attributes to this sequence the protein of a much larger clone, which differs from the DNA translation at residue 8; a read error is likely, and the protein displayed is translated from the DNA. The gene calls are TRDV1 and TRDJ1, with D tentatively TRDD2 or TRDD3 (6 bases each). Trimming removed 2 bases at V and 1 base at J, with 20 bases between. CDR1 and CDR2 (germline): TSWWSYY, QGS. The CDR3 consists of 18 residues. The CDR3 nucleotides read TGTGCTCTTGGGGAAGCTTCCTGCTGGGGTCCTTTCACCGATAAACTCATCTTT. Its translation is CALGEASCWGPFTDKLIF.

Regarding this clone: It differs at one base from a far larger clone, so likely a read error. This sample also contains other DNA sequences that code for the same CDR3. The chain carries TRDV2 and TRDJ3; 9 bases are shared with TRDD3. Per germline, CDR1 GEAIGNYY and CDR2 EKD. This CDR3 contains 19 residues. The CDR3 region has the DNA TGTGCCTGTGACACGTGGGGATACGACAGCTCCTGGGACACCCGACAGATGTTCTTC. Translating gives CACDTWGYDSSWDTRQMFF.

This clone was seen only a few times. A mismatch at residue 16 separates the TCRdb protein from the translated DNA, so the protein presented here was translated from the DNA. The V call is TRDV1, the J call TRDJ1, with TRDD3 identical over 8 bases. This CDR3 is 19 amino acids long. CDR1 is TSWWSYY and CDR2 is QGS in the germline V gene. Trimming at V came to 1 base and at J to 10 bases, leaving 23 bases not matched to a gene. CDR3 bases: TGTGCTCTTGGGGAACGGGGGTTCCTAACGGGGATACCCAAATATAGACTCATCTTT. Translating gives CALGERGFLTGIPKYRLIF.

This clone was seen a few times. For this DNA, TCRdb reports the protein of a much larger clone, which diverges at residue 5, most likely from a read error; the protein presented here is translated directly from the DNA. J is TRDJ1 and V is TRDV2; 10 nucleotides line up with TRDD3. Germline V gene data show CDR1 as GEAIGNYY and CDR2 as EKD. The CDR3 length is 16 residues. V was pared by 3 bases and J by 3 bases, with 9 bases of the junction left unmatched. The chain's CDR3 is CACDARTGGYADKLIF. The CDR3 nucleotides read TGTGCCTGTGACGCCCGAACAGGGGGATACGCCGATAAACTCATCTTT.

Concerning this clone itself: The translation of this DNA and the TCRdb protein of a much larger clone differ at residue 9, probably owing to a read error; the protein shown here is translated from the DNA. The chain links TRDV2 to TRDJ3, with 10 bases identical to TRDD3. Germline CDR1 and CDR2: GEAIGNYY and EKD. The trim removed 3 bases at V and 1 base at J, leaving 5 bases unmatched. The CDR3 covers 18 residues. This chain's CDR3 is CACDLLGDWSWDTRQMFF. CDR3 in DNA: TGTGCCTGTGACTTACTGGGGGATTGGTCCTGGGACACCCGACAGATGTTTTTC.

As for this clone: TCRdb attributes to this sequence the protein of a much larger clone, which differs from the DNA translation at residue 8; a read error is likely, and the protein displayed is translated from the DNA. The chain is built from TRDV1 and TRDJ1, with D uncertain. The CDR3 loop spans 14 amino acids. Germline V CDR1 and CDR2: TSWWSYY, QGS. Trimming left V 4 bases short and J 7 bases short, with 16 bases between. The CDR3 spells CALGGEGRWPKLIF. CDR3 nucleotide sequence: TGTGCTCTTGGGGGAGAGGGACGCTGGCCTAAACTCATCTTT.

This clone was observed a few times. The genes are TRDV1 and TRDJ2; 12 bases align to TRDD3. The V gene's germline CDR1 is TSWWSYY and CDR2 QGS. V shed 0 bases, J shed 6 bases, and the junction held 23 bases outside the gene matches. The CDR3 is 23 amino acids. This CDR3 is CALGELRDLRFTGGYRMAAQLFF. The CDR3 DNA is TGTGCTCTTGGGGAACTCCGGGACCTACGCTTTACTGGGGGATACCGGATGGCAGCACAACTCTTCTTT.

This clone was picked up many times. The same CDR3 can be traced to other DNA sequences in this sample. The chain combines TRDV1 with TRDJ1; 8 bases are a match to TRDD3. The CDR3 has 19 amino acids. J was trimmed by 0 bases and V by 3 bases; bases with no gene match: 15. CDR1 is TSWWSYY, CDR2 QGS, per germline. The CDR3 sequence: CALGEYAGVGDPNTDKLIF. The DNA for the CDR3 is TGTGCTCTTGGGGAGTATGCTGGGGTGGGGGATCCCAACACCGATAAACTCATCTTT.